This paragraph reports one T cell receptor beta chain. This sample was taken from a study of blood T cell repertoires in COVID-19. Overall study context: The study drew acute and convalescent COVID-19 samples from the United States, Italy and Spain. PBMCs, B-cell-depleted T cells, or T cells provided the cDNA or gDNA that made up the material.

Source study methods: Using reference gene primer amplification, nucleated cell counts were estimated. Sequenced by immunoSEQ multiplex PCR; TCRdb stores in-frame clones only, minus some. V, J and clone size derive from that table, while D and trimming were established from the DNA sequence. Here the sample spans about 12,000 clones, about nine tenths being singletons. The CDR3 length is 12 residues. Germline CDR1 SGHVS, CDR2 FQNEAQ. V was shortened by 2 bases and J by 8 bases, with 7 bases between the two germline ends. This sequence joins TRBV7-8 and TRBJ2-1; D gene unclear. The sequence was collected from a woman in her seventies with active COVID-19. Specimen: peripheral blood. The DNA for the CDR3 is TGTGCCAGCAGCTTACAAGGAGATGAGCAGTTCTTC. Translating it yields CASSLQGDEQFF.